A single sample is the source of the 4 T cell receptor beta chains below, sequenced in a study of control samples from healthy donors and cancer patients. Sequencing used immunoSEQ multiplex PCR; TCRdb keeps in-frame clones, though not all of them. This repertoire shows around 30,000 clones, 86% found once; its top ten account for 1.5% to 2%. Sequenced input: PBMCs. Receptor source: a woman aged 40 to 50 with lung cancer.

CDR3 amino acids: CASRGDRGVVTEAFF. The CDR3 nucleotides read TGTGCCAGCAGAGGTGACAGGGGGGTCGTCACTGAAGCTTTCTTT. The chain combines TRBV7-9 with TRBJ1-1; 9 bases agree with TRBD1. This CDR3 has 15 residues. Germline V gives CDR1 SEHNR, CDR2 FQNEAQ (reference sequence). After removal of 6 bases from V and 4 bases from J, the junction contained 9 bases not matched to a gene.

V is TRBV14 and J is TRBJ2-7; no clear D. Trimming cost V 3 bases and J 8 bases, with 8 bases left between them. CDR3 size: 11 residues. Germline loops: CDR1 SGHDN, CDR2 FVKESK. DNA for the CDR3: TGTGCCAGCAGCCACAGTACCCAGCAGTACTTC. As protein: CASSHSTQQYF.

The chain is built from TRBV25-1 and TRBJ2-2; unclear D gene. Trimming removed 1 base from V and 7 bases from J, with 10 bases in between. Germline CDR1 is MGHDK and CDR2 is SYGVNS. The CDR3 extends over 14 amino acids. Here the CDR3 DNA reads TGTGCCAGCAGTGAATTGAATAGCCGCGGGGAGCTGTTTTTT. Protein sequence: CASSELNSRGELFF.

This sequence joins TRBV3-1 (or the pseudogene TRBV3-2) and TRBJ1-1, with TRBD1 identical over 9 bases. The CDR3 has 14 residues. V was clipped by 4 bases and J by 7 bases; unmatched bases: 7. Per germline, CDR1 LGHDT and CDR2 YNNKEL (reference sequence). The CDR3 sequence: CASSRGQGSYEAFF. The CDR3 DNA is TGTGCCAGCAGCCGCGGACAGGGGAGCTATGAAGCTTTCTTT.